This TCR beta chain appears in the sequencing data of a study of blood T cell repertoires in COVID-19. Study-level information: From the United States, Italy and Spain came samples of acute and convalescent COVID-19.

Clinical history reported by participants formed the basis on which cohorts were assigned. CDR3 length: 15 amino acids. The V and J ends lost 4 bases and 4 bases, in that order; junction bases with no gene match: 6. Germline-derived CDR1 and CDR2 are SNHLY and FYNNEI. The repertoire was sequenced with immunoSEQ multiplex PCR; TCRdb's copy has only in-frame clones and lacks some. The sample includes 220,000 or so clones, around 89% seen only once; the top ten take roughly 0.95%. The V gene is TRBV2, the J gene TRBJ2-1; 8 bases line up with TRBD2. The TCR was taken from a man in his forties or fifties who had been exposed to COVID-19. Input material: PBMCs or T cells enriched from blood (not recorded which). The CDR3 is CASSGKTSGYNEQFF. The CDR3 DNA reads TGTGCCAGCAGTGGTAAAACTAGCGGTTACAATGAGCAGTTCTTC.